This T cell receptor (beta chain) derives from a study of T cells after yellow fever vaccination. The CDR3 is made up of 16 amino acids. Trimming took 4 bases from V and 9 from J, leaving 22 bases between them. Germline CDR1 reads LGHDT; CDR2 reads YNNKEL (reference sequence). They built TCR cDNA with 5'RACE template switching, a step that put in a universal primer site and UMIs. TCRdb used MiXCR to reprocess the 5' RACE reads, holding one entry per CDR3 protein. The sample lists over 150,000 distinct CDR3 sequences; 6.2% were seen once. Sequencing used CD4+ T cells sorted from PBMCs, obtained on the day of the first yellow fever vaccination. The chain recombines TRBV3-1 with TRBJ2-4, with D perhaps matching TRBD2 (6 bases). The TCR sequence derives from a man aged 18 to 29 who received the YFV17D yellow fever vaccine. CDR3 loop: CASSRAFTGGAGIQYF. The CDR3 DNA reads as TGTGCCAGCAGCCGCGCCTTCACTGGCGGGGCAGGCATTCAGTACTTC. Together with reference TRBV3-1 and TRBJ2-4, the CDR3 gives the full variable domain: DTAVSQTPKYLVTQMGNDKSIKCEQNLGHDTMYWYKQDSKKFLKIMFSYNNKELIINETVPNRFSPKSPDKAHLNLHINSLELGDSAVYFCASSRAFTGGAGIQYFGAGTRLSVL.